This T cell receptor (beta chain) was documented in a study of technical replicates of blood from a handful of donors. CDR1 and CDR2 (germline): MDHEN, SYDVKM. The CDR3 is 14 residues long. V was trimmed by 6 bases and J by 2 bases, leaving 13 bases between them. TCRdb's copy holds only in-frame clones and misses some; the assay was immunoSEQ multiplex PCR. Among some 80,000 clones listed, roughly 96% were seen once. The chain has TRBV28 and TRBJ1-1, with D possibly matching TRBD1 (6 bases). The sequencing input was T cells isolated from PBMCs. The TCR was taken from a human donor in good health. The CDR3 reads CASRLSRGNTEAFF. CDR3 DNA: TGTGCCAGCAGACTCTCCAGGGGAAACACTGAAGCTTTCTTT. The full variable domain, rest sourced from reference TRBV28 and TRBJ1-1, is DVKVTQSSRYLVKRTGEKVFLECVQDMDHENMFWYRQDPGLGLRLIYFSYDVKMKEKGDIPEGYSVSREKKERFSLILESASTNQTSMYLCASRLSRGNTEAFFGQGTRLTVV.